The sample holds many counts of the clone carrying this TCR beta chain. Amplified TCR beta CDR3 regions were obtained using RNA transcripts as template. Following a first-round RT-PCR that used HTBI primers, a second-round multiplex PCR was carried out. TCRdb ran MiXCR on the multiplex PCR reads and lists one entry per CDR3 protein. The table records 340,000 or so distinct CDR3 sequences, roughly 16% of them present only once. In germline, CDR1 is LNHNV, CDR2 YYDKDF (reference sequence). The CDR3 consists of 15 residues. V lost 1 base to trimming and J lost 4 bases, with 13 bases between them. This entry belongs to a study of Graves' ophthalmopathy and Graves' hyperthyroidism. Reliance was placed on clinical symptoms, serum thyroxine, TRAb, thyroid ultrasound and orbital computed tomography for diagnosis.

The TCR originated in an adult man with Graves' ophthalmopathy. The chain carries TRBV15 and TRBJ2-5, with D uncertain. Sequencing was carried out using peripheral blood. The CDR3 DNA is TGTGCCACCAGCAGAGTCGGTCGGTTAGGAGAGACCCAGTACTTC. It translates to CATSRVGRLGETQYF.